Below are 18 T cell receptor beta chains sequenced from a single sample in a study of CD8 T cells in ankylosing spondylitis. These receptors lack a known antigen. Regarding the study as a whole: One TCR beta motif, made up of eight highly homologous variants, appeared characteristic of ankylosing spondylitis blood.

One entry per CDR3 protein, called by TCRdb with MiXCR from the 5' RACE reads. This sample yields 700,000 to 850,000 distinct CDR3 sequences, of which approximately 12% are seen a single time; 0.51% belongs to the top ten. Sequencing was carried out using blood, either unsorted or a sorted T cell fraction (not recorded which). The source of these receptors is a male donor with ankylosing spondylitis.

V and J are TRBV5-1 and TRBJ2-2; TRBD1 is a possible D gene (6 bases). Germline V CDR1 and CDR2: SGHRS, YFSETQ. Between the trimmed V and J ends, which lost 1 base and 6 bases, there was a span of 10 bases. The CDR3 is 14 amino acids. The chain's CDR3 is CASSLSRGSGELFF. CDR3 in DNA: TGCGCCAGCAGCTTGTCCAGGGGATCCGGGGAGCTGTTTTTT.

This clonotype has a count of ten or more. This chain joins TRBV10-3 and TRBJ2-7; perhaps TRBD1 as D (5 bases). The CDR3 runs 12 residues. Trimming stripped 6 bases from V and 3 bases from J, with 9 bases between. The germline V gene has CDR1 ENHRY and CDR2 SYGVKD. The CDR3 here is CAIRDMGYEQYF. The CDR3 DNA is TGTGCCATCAGGGACATGGGCTACGAGCAGTACTTC.

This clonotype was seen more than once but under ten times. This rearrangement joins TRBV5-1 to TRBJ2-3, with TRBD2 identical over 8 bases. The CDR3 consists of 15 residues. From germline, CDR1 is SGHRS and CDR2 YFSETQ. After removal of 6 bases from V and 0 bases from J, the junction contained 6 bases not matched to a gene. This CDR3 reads CASTLSGDSTDTQYF. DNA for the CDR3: TGCGCCAGCACCCTTAGCGGGGACAGCACAGATACGCAGTATTTT.

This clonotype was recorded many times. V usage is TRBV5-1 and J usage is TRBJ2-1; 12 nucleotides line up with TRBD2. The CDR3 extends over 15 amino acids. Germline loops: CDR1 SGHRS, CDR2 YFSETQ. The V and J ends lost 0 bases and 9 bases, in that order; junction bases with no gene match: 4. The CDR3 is CASSLVSSGRAEQFF. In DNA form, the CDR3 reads TGCGCCAGCAGCTTGGTGTCTAGCGGGAGGGCTGAGCAGTTCTTC. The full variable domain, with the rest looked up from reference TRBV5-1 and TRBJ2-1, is KAGVTQTPRYLIKTRGQQVTLSCSPISGHRSVSWYQQTPGQGLQFLFEYFSETQRNKGNFPGRFSGRQFSNSRSEMNVSTLELGDSALYLCASSLVSSGRAEQFFGPGTRLTVL.

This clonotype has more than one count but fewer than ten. The chain's CDR3 is CASSRTMIYEQYF. The DNA for the CDR3 is TGCGCCAGCAGCCGCACAATGATCTACGAGCAGTACTTC. The genes are TRBV4-1 and TRBJ2-7; the D is unclear. Trimming took off 4 bases at V and 3 bases at J, with 10 bases between the two ends. The CDR3 sequence is 13 residues long. Germline values: CDR1 MGHRA, CDR2 YSYEKL.

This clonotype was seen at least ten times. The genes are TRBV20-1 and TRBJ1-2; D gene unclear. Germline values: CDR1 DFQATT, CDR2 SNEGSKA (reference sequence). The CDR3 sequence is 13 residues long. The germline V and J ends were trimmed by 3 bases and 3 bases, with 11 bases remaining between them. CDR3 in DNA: TGCAGTGCTAGTGCGGATCTTTACTATGGCTACACCTTC. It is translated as CSASADLYYGYTF.

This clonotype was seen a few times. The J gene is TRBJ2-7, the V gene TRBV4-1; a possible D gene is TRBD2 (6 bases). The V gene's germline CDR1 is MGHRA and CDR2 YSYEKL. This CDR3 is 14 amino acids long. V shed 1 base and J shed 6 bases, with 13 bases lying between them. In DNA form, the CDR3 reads TGCGCCAGCAGCCAAGTTAATTGGGGGGTCGAGCAGTACTTC. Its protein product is CASSQVNWGVEQYF.

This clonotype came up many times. The CDR3 DNA follows: TGCGCCAGCAGCTTGGGCGGGGTACGCACAGATACGCAGTATTTT. This translates into CASSLGGVRTDTQYF. The V gene is TRBV5-1, the J gene TRBJ2-3, with D perhaps matching TRBD2 (6 bases). Per the germline V gene, CDR1 is SGHRS and CDR2 is YFSETQ. V lost 0 bases to trimming and J lost 1 base, with 9 bases between them. CDR3 length: 15 residues.

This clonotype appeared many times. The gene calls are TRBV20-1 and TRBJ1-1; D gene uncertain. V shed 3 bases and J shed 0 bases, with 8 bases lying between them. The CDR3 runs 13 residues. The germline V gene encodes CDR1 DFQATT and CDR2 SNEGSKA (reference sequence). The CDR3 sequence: CSASGWVNTEAFF. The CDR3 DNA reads TGCAGTGCTAGCGGGTGGGTGAACACTGAAGCTTTCTTT.

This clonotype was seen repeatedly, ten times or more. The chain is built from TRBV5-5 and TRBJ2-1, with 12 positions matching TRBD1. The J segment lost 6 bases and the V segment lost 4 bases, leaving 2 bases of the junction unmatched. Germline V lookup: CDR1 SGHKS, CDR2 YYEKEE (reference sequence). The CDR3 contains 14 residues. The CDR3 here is CASSRGQGANEQFF. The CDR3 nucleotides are TGTGCCAGCAGCCGGGGACAGGGGGCCAATGAGCAGTTCTTC.

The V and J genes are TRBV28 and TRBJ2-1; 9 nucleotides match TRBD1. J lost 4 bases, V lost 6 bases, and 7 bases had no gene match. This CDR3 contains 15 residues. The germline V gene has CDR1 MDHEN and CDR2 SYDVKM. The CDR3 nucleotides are TGTGCCAGCAGGTCGAGGGACAGGGTTTACAATGAGCAGTTCTTC. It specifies CASRSRDRVYNEQFF.

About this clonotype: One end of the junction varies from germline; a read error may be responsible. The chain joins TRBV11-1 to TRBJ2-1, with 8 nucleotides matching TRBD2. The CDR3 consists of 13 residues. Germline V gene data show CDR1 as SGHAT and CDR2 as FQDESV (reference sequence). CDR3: CASSYGLAGVRIF. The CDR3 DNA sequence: TGTGCCAGCAGCTACGGACTAGCCGGAGTCCGGATCTTC.

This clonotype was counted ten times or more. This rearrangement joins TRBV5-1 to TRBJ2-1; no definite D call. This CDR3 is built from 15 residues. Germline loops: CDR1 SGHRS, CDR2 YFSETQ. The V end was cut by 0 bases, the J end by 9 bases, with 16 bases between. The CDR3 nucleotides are TGCGCCAGCAGCTTGGCGCCCGGTATGGAACGTGAGCAGTTCTTC. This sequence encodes CASSLAPGMEREQFF.

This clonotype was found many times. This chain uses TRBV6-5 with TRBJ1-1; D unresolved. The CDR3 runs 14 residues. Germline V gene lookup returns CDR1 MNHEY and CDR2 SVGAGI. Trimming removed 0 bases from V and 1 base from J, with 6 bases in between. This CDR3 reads CASSYSRRNTEAFF. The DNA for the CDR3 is TGTGCCAGCAGTTACTCGAGGAGGAACACTGAAGCTTTCTTT.

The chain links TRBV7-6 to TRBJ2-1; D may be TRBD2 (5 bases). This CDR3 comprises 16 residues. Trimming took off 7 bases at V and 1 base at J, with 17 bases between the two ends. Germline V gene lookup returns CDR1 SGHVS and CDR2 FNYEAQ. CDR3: CASTPHEGRSYNEQFF. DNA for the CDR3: TGTGCCAGCACCCCTCACGAGGGTAGATCCTACAATGAGCAGTTCTTC.

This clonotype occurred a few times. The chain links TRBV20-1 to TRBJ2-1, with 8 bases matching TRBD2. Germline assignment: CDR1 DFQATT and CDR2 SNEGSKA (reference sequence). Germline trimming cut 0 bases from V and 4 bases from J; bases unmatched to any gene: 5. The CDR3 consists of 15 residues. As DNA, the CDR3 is TGCAGTGCTAGAGATCCGGCTAGCGGGTACAATGAGCAGTTCTTC. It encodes CSARDPASGYNEQFF.

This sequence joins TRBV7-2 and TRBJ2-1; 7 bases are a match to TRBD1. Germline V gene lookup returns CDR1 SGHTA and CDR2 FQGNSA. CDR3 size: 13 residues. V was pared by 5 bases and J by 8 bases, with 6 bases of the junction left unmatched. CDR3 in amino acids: CASSTRQGYEQFF. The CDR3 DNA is TGTGCCAGCAGCACTCGACAGGGTTATGAGCAGTTCTTC.

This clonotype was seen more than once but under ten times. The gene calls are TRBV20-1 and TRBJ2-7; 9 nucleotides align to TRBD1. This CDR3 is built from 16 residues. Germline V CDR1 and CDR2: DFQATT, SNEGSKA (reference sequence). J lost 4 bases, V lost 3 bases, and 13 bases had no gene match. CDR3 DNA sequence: TGCAGTGCTAGCCCCTCCGGGACAGGGTTTTTTTACGAGCAGTACTTC. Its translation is CSASPSGTGFFYEQYF.